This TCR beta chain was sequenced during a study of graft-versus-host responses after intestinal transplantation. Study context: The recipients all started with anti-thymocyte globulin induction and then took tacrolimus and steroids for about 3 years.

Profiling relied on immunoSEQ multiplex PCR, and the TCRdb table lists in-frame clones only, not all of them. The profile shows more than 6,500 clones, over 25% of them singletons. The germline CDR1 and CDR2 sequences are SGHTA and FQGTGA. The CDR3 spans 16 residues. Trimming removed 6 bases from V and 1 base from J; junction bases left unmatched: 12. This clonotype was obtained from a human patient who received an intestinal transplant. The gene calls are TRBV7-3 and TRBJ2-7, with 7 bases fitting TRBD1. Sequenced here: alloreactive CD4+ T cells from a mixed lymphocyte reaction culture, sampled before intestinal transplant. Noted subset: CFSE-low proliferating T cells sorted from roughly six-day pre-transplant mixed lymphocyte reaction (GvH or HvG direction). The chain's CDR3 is CASRNTGEGSSYEQYF. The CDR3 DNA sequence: TGTGCCAGCAGAAACACAGGGGAAGGGAGTTCCTACGAGCAGTACTTC.